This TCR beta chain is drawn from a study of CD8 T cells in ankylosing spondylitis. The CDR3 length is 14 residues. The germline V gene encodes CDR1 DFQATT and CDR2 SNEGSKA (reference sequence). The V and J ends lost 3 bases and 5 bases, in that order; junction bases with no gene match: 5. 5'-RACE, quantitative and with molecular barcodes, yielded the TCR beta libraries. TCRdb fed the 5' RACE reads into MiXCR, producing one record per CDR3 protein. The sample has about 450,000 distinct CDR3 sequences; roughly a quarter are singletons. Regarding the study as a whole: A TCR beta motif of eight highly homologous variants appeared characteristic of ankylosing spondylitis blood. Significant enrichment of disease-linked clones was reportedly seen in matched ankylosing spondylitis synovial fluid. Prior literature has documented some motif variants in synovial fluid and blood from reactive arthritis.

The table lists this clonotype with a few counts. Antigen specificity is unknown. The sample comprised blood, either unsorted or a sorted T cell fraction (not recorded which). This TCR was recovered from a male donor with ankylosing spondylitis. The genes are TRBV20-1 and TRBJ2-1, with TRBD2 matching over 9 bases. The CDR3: CSARLAGYDNEQFF. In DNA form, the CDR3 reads TGCAGTGCTAGGCTAGCGGGATATGACAATGAGCAGTTCTTC.